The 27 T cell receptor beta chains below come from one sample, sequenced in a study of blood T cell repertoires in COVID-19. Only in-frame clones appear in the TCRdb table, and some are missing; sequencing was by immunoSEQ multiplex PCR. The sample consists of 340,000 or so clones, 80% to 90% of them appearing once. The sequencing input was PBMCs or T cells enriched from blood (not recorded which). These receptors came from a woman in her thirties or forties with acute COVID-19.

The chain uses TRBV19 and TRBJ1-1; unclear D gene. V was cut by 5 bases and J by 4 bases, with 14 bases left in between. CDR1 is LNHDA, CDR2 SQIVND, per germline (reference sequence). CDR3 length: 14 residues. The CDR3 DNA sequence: TGTGCCAGTAGTCGAGGACCCGGGGTCACTGAAGCTTTCTTT. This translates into CASSRGPGVTEAFF.

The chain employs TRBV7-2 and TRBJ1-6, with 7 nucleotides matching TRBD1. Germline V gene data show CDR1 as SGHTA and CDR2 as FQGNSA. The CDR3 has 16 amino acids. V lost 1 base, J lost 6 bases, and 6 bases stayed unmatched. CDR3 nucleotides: TGTGCCAGCAGCTTAGAGGGGACAGTTGCTAATTCACCCCTCCACTTT. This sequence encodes CASSLEGTVANSPLHF.

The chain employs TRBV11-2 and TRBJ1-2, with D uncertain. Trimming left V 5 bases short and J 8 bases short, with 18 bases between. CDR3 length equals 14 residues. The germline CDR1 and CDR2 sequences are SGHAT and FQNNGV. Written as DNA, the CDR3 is TGTGCCAGCAGCCCCGGGAACGAAATAGGCGGCTACACCTTC. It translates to CASSPGNEIGGYTF.

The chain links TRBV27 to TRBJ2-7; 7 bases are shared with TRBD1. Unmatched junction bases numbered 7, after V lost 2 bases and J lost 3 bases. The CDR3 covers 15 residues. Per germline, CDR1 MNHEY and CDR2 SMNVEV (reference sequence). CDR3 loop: CASSLRDSKSYEQYF. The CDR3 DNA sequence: TGTGCCAGCAGTTTACGGGACAGCAAAAGCTACGAGCAGTACTTC.

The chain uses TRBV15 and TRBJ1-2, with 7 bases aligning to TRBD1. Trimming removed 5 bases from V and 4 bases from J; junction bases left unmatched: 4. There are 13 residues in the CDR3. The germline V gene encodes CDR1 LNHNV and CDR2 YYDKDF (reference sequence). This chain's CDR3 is CATSGRDSYGYTF. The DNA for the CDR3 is TGTGCCACCAGCGGCCGGGACAGCTATGGCTACACCTTC.

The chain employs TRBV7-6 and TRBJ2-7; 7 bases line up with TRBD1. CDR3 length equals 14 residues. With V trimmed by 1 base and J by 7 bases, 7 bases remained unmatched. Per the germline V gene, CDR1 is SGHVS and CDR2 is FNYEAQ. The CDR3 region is CASSLGGQLFEQYF. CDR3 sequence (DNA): TGTGCCAGCAGCTTAGGGGGACAGCTCTTTGAGCAGTACTTC.

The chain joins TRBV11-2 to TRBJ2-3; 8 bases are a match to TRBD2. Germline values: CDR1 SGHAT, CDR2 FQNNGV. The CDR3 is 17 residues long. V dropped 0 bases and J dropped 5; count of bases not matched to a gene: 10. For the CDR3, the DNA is TGTGCCAGCAGCTTAGAGGTCGGGAGGGGGGTTAGAGATACGCAGTATTTT. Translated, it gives CASSLEVGRGVRDTQYF.

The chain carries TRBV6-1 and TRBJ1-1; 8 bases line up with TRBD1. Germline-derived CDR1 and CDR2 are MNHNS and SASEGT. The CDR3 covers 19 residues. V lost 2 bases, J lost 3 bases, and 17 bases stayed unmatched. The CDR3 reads CASSESVRDRGIGYTEAFF. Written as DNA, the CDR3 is TGTGCCAGCAGTGAATCGGTGCGAGACAGGGGTATTGGTTACACTGAAGCTTTCTTT.

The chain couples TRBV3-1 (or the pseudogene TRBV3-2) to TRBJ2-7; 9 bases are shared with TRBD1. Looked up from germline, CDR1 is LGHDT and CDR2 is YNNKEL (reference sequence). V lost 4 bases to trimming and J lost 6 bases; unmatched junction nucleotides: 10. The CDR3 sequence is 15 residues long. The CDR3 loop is CASSPRGTGLPEQYF. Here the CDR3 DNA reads TGTGCCAGCAGCCCTCGTGGGACAGGGCTCCCCGAGCAGTACTTC.

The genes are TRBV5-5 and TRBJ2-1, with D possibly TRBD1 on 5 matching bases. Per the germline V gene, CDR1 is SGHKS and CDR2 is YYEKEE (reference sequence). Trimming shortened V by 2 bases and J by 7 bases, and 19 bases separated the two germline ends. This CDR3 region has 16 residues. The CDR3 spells CASSLGQGNIVNEQFF. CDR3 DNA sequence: TGTGCCAGCAGCTTAGGGCAGGGTAATATAGTTAATGAGCAGTTCTTC. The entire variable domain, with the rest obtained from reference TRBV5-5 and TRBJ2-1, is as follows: DAGVTQSPTHLIKTRGQQVTLRCSPISGHKSVSWYQQVLGQGPQFIFQYYEKEERGRGNFPDRFSARQFPNYSSELNVNALLLGDSALYLCASSLGQGNIVNEQFFGPGTRLTVL.

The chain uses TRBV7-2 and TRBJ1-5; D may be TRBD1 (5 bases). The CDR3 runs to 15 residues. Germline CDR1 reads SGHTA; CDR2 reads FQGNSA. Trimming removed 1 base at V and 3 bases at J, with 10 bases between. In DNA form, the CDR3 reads TGTGCCAGCAGCTTAGGGGGCTCCAACAATCAGCCCCAGCATTTT. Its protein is CASSLGGSNNQPQHF.

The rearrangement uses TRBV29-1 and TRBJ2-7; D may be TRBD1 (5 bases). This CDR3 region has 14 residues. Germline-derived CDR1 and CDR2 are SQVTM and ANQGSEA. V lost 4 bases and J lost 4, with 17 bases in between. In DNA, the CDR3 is TGCAGCGTTGTACGTCAGGGAAGCCCTTACGAGCAGTACTTC. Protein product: CSVVRQGSPYEQYF.

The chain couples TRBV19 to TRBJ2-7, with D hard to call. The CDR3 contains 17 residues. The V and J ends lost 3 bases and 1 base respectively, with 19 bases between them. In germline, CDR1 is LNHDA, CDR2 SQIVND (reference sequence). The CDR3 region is CASSIGRRQALSYEQYF. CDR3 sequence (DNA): TGTGCCAGTAGTATCGGCCGTAGGCAGGCCTTATCCTACGAGCAGTACTTC.

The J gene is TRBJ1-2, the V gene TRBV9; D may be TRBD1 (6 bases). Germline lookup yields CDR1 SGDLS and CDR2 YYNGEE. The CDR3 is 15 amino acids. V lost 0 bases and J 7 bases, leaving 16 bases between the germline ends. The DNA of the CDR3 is TGTGCCAGCAGCGTAGCTGGAAACAGGGCTAGTGGCTACACCTTC. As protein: CASSVAGNRASGYTF. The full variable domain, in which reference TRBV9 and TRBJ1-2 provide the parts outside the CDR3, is DSGVTQTPKHLITATGQRVTLRCSPRSGDLSVYWYQQSLDQGLQFLIQYYNGEERAKGNILERFSAQQFPDLHSELNLSSLELGDSALYFCASSVAGNRASGYTFGSGTRLTVV.

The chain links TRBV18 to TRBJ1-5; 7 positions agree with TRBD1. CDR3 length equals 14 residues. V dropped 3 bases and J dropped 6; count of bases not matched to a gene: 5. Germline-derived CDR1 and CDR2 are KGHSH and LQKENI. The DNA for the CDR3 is TGTGCCAGCTCACCGGCAGGGGGTGCTCAGCCCCAGCATTTT. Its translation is CASSPAGGAQPQHF.

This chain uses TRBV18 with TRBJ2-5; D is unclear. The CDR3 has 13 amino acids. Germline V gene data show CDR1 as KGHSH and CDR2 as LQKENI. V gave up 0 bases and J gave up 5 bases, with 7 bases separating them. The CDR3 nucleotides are TGTGCCAGCTCACCACCGAACTTCGAGACCCAGTACTTC. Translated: CASSPPNFETQYF.

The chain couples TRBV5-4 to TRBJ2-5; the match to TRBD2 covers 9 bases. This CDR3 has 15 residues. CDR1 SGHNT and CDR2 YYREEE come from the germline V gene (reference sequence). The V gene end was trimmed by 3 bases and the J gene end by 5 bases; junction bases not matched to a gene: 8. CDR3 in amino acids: CASSSPERGAETQYF. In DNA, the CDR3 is TGTGCCAGCAGCTCCCCGGAGCGGGGGGCGGAGACCCAGTACTTC.

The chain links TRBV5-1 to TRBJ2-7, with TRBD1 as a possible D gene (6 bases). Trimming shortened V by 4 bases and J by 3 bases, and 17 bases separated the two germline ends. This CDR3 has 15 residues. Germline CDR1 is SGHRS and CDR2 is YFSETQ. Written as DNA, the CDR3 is TGCGCCAGCAGCCGGGGACACCGCGACGACTACGAGCAGTACTTC. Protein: CASSRGHRDDYEQYF.

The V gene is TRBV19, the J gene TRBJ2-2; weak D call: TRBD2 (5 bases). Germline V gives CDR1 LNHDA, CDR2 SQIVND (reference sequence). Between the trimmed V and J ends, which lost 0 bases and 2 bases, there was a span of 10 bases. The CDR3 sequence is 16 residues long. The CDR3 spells CASSIDWAGNTGELFF. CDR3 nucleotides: TGTGCCAGTAGTATAGATTGGGCGGGTAACACCGGGGAGCTGTTTTTT.

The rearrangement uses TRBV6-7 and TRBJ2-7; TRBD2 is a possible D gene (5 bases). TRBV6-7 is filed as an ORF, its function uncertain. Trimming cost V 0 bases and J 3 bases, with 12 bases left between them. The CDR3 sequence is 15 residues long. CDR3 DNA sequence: TGTGCCAGCAGTTACTCATCTAGCCCCTTCTACGAGCAGTACTTC. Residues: CASSYSSSPFYEQYF.

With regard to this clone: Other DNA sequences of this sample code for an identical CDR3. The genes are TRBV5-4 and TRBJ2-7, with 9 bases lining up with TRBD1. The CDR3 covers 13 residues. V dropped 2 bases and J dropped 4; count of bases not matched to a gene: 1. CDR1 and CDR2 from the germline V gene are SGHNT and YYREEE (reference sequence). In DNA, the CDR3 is TGTGCCAGCAGCTTACAGGGGGCTTACGAGCAGTACTTC. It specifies CASSLQGAYEQYF.

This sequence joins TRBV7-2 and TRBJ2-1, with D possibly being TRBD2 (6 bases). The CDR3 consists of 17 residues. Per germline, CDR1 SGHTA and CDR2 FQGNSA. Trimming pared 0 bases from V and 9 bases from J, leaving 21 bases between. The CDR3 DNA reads TGTGCCAGCAGCTTAGCGATCGGGACGGGAGTTCCTAGTGAGCAGTTCTTC. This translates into CASSLAIGTGVPSEQFF.

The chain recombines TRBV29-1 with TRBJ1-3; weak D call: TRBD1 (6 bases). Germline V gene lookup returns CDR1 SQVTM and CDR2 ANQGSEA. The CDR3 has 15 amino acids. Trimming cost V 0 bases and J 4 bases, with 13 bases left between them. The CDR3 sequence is CSVEDLRGGGNTIYF. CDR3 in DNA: TGCAGCGTTGAAGATCTTCGGGGGGGCGGAAACACCATATATTTT.

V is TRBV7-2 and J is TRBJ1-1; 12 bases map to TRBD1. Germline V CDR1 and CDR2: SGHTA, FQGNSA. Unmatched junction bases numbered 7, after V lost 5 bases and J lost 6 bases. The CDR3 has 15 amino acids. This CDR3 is CASSNRDRGRSEAFF. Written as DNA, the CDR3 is TGTGCCAGCAGCAACCGGGACAGGGGGCGTTCTGAAGCTTTCTTT.

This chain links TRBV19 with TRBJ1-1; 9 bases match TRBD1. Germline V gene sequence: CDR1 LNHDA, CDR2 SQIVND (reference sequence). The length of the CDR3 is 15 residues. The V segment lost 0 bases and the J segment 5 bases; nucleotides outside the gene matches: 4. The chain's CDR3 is CASSIDPGQGTEAFF. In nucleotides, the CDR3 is TGTGCCAGTAGTATAGATCCCGGACAGGGGACTGAAGCTTTCTTT.

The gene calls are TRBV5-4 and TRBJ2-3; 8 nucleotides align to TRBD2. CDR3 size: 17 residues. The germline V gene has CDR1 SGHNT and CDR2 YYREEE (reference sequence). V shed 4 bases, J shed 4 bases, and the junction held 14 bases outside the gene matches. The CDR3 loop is CASSGGAVTSDPDTQYF. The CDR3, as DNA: TGTGCCAGCAGCGGCGGAGCCGTGACTAGCGATCCAGATACGCAGTATTTT.

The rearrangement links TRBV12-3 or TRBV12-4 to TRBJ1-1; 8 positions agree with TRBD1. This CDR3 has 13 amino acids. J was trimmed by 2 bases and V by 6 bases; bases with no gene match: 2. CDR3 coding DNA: TGTGCCAGCAGCACAGGGGGTAACACTGAAGCTTTCTTT. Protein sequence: CASSTGGNTEAFF.